Following are 4 T cell receptor beta chains from one sample sequenced in a study of blood T cell repertoires in COVID-19. Measured with immunoSEQ multiplex PCR; TCRdb has only the in-frame clones, and not every one. The top ten clones hold under 8% of a sample with 55,000 to 75,000 clones, around four fifths of them seen once. The material sequenced was peripheral blood. These receptors were obtained from a human donor in a cohort sampled during active COVID-19.

V is TRBV28 and J is TRBJ1-2; 7 nucleotides match TRBD1. Germline CDR1 is MDHEN and CDR2 is SYDVKM. Trimming removed 6 bases from V and 3 bases from J; junction bases left unmatched: 7. The CDR3 covers 14 residues. The CDR3 region is CASSPGGGYYGYTF. For the CDR3, the DNA is TGTGCCAGCAGCCCCGGAGGGGGCTACTATGGCTACACCTTC.

This clone was observed a single time. This sequence joins TRBV12-5 and TRBJ2-3; TRBD2 aligns across 7 bases. With V trimmed by 5 bases and J by 4 bases, 3 bases remained unmatched. The length of the CDR3 is 13 residues. Germline-derived CDR1 and CDR2 are LGHNT and FRNRAP. DNA for the CDR3: TGTGCTAGTGGTCCGGGAGGTTCAGATACGCAGTATTTT. It translates to CASGPGGSDTQYF.

This chain uses TRBV11-2 with TRBJ2-1; D gene uncertain. The CDR3 sequence is 14 residues long. CDR1 SGHAT and CDR2 FQNNGV come from the germline V gene. V dropped 1 base and J dropped 7 bases, with 11 bases sitting between them. Written as DNA, the CDR3 is TGTGCCAGCAGCTTAGCCCGAAACAGAAATGAGCAGTTCTTC. As protein: CASSLARNRNEQFF.

The chain has TRBV6-1 and TRBJ2-1, with 12 positions matching TRBD2. Germline V gene data show CDR1 as MNHNS and CDR2 as SASEGT. The CDR3 length is 15 residues. The trim removed 1 base at V and 12 bases at J, leaving 7 bases unmatched. The CDR3 reads CASSEVGLAGIRQFF. Written as DNA, the CDR3 is TGTGCCAGCAGTGAAGTAGGACTAGCGGGGATACGGCAGTTCTTC.